These 16 T cell receptor beta chains originate from one sample sequenced in a study of response to subunit inactivated influenza vaccine. Each CDR3 protein is one row after TCRdb ran MiXCR on the RT-PCR reads. The sample shows fewer than 800,000 distinct CDR3 sequences, around 16% of them seen only once. Sequencing used PBMCs from blood, obtained about 13 days after vaccination. Receptors originate from a man aged 45 to 65 who received an inactivated influenza vaccine.

V is TRBV5-1 and J is TRBJ1-5; D not resolved. Germline V lookup: CDR1 SGHRS, CDR2 YFSETQ. V shed 4 bases and J shed 0 bases, with 11 bases lying between them. The CDR3 contains 15 residues. The CDR3, as DNA: TGCGCCAGCAGCCCGGACGGAGATAGCAATCAGCCCCAGCATTTT. This sequence encodes CASSPDGDSNQPQHF.

The genes are TRBV18 and TRBJ2-1; maybe TRBD1 (6 bases). Germline V lookup: CDR1 KGHSH, CDR2 LQKENI. This CDR3 spans 11 amino acids. V shed 5 bases and J shed 12 bases, with 11 bases lying between them. The CDR3 DNA is TGTGCCAGCTCAATGGACAGCCCGCAGTTCTTC. This encodes CASSMDSPQFF.

This clonotype was counted at least ten times. This rearrangement joins TRBV5-1 to TRBJ2-7; weak D call: TRBD2 (5 bases). Germline V gives CDR1 SGHRS, CDR2 YFSETQ. Trimming stripped 0 bases from V and 4 bases from J, with 11 bases between. This CDR3 region has 14 residues. As DNA, the CDR3 is TGCGCCAGCAGCTTGGGGACGGGAAAATACGAGCAGTACTTC. Translation: CASSLGTGKYEQYF.

This clonotype was picked up a small number of times. The J gene is TRBJ2-7, the V gene TRBV5-5, with D possibly matching TRBD1 (6 bases). The ends were cut back, 6 bases at V and 3 bases at J, with 13 bases in the middle. Germline values: CDR1 SGHKS, CDR2 YYEKEE (reference sequence). This CDR3 comprises 13 residues. CDR3 amino acids: CASIPVGGYEQYF. CDR3 nucleotide sequence: TGTGCCAGCATCCCGGTAGGGGGCTACGAGCAGTACTTC.

This clonotype was seen more than once but under ten times. This chain connects TRBV7-2 to TRBJ1-5; unclear D gene. The germline V and J ends were trimmed by 4 bases and 4 bases, with 5 bases remaining between them. Germline CDR1 SGHTA, CDR2 FQGNSA. The CDR3 runs to 12 residues. CDR3 sequence (DNA): TGTGCCAGCAGCTCACAGAATCAGCCCCAGCATTTT. Protein product: CASSSQNQPQHF.

The chain has TRBV28 and TRBJ2-2; D is perhaps TRBD1 (6 bases). Germline CDR1 reads MDHEN; CDR2 reads SYDVKM. The germline V and J ends were trimmed by 8 bases and 7 bases, with 17 bases remaining between them. The CDR3 is made up of 14 amino acids. The CDR3: CASVRTDRSGELFF. For the CDR3, the DNA is TGTGCCAGCGTCAGGACAGACCGGAGCGGGGAGCTGTTTTTT. Using reference TRBV28 and TRBJ2-2 for the parts outside the CDR3, the full variable domain is DVKVTQSSRYLVKRTGEKVFLECVQDMDHENMFWYRQDPGLGLRLIYFSYDVKMKEKGDIPEGYSVSREKKERFSLILESASTNQTSMYLCASVRTDRSGELFFGEGSRLTVL.

The genes are TRBV12-3 or TRBV12-4 and TRBJ2-1; 8 bases agree with TRBD1. The ends lost 2 bases at V and 4 bases at J; junction bases unmatched: 7. This CDR3 has 16 residues. The CDR3 DNA follows: TGTGCCAGCAGTTTACGCAGGGGGCTAATTTACAATGAGCAGTTCTTC. This gives the protein CASSLRRGLIYNEQFF.

This clonotype was seen a few times. The chain is built from TRBV6-5 and TRBJ2-2; 11 bases are shared with TRBD1. Germline loops: CDR1 MNHEY, CDR2 SVGAGI. The trim removed 4 bases at V and 4 bases at J, leaving 2 bases unmatched. This CDR3 is 15 amino acids long. The chain's CDR3 is CASSWTGGLTGELFF. DNA for the CDR3: TGTGCCAGCAGTTGGACAGGGGGCCTCACCGGGGAGCTGTTTTTT.

The chain combines TRBV20-1 with TRBJ2-5; 7 positions match TRBD1. Per germline, CDR1 DFQATT and CDR2 SNEGSKA (reference sequence). Germline trimming cut 3 bases from V and 1 base from J; bases unmatched to any gene: 8. The CDR3 is 15 amino acids. As DNA, the CDR3 is TGCAGTGCTAGCATTACAGGGGCGATCCAAGAGACCCAGTACTTC. It translates to CSASITGAIQETQYF.

The chain combines TRBV7-6 with TRBJ2-1, with 11 positions matching TRBD2. There are 15 residues in the CDR3. Germline assignment: CDR1 SGHVS and CDR2 FNYEAQ. Trimming cost V 5 bases and J 6 bases; bases outside gene matches: 6. CDR3 coding DNA: TGTGCCAGCAGCCACACTAGCGGGGGTAGCAATGAGCAGTTCTTC. Translation: CASSHTSGGSNEQFF.

The V call is TRBV20-1, the J call TRBJ2-3; the match to TRBD2 covers 11 bases. Germline V gene data show CDR1 as DFQATT and CDR2 as SNEGSKA (reference sequence). This CDR3 comprises 15 residues. J was trimmed by 3 bases and V by 6 bases; bases with no gene match: 8. This CDR3 reads CSAVRSSGRTDTQYF. The CDR3 DNA reads TGCAGTGCGGTTCGGTCTAGCGGGAGGACAGATACGCAGTATTTT.

The chain joins TRBV20-1 to TRBJ1-1; no firm D call. Trimming shortened V by 5 bases and J by 0 bases, and 16 bases separated the two germline ends. The CDR3 is made up of 15 amino acids. Germline CDR1 and CDR2: DFQATT and SNEGSKA (reference sequence). In DNA form, the CDR3 reads TGCAGTGCTTCTTTACCGAGGCAAATGAACACTGAAGCTTTCTTT. Translated: CSASLPRQMNTEAFF.

This clonotype has only a few counts. The chain uses TRBV2 and TRBJ2-1; D uncertain. Germline lookup yields CDR1 SNHLY and CDR2 FYNNEI. The CDR3 has 13 amino acids. The V and J ends lost 7 bases and 7 bases respectively, with 14 bases between them. The DNA of the CDR3 is TGTGCCAGCACTGGACCCGGTCGGAATGAGCAGTTCTTC. It is translated as CASTGPGRNEQFF.

In its sample, this clonotype was seen many times. The chain has TRBV4-2 and TRBJ2-7; no clear D. The CDR3 has 15 residues. Trimming removed 1 base at V and 0 bases at J, with 10 bases between. Germline CDR1 LGHNA, CDR2 YNFKEQ. DNA of the CDR3: TGTGCCAGCAGCCAAGGTACTGGGCCCTCCTACGAGCAGTACTTC. Amino acid sequence: CASSQGTGPSYEQYF.

CDR3 amino acids: CATSDGLAGGPSYNEQFF. CDR3 nucleotides: TGTGCCACCAGTGATGGGCTAGCGGGAGGCCCCTCCTACAATGAGCAGTTCTTC. The chain couples TRBV24-1 to TRBJ2-1, with 11 bases identical to TRBD2. This CDR3 has 18 residues. In germline, CDR1 is KGHDR, CDR2 SFDVKD. V shed 3 bases, J shed 0 bases, and the junction held 6 bases outside the gene matches.

The rearrangement joins TRBV11-3 to TRBJ2-3; tentative D call: TRBD1 (6 bases). CDR3 length: 15 amino acids. CDR1 and CDR2 from the germline V gene are SGHNT and YENEEA. V lost 0 bases to trimming and J lost 3 bases, with 10 bases between them. CDR3 protein: CASSLDQGSTDTQYF. The CDR3 DNA follows: TGTGCCAGCAGCTTAGATCAGGGGTCGACAGATACGCAGTATTTT.